A selection of T cell receptor beta chains follows, all from one sample in a study of regulatory T cells in long-lasting Graves disease. TCRdb redid the calling of the multiplex PCR reads with MiXCR, one entry per CDR3 protein. The table has approximately 360,000 distinct CDR3 sequences, about 11% seen once. These data were also reused for a study on T cells in Graves' hyperthyroidism and ophthalmopathy.

The material was peripheral blood mononuclear cells (PBMCs), obtained at new diagnosis, from a patient treated with antithyroid drugs. Receptors were obtained from a woman between 18 and 29 years old with Graves disease. The CDR3 runs from the conserved cysteine through the conserved F or W. The D gene is left open where the match is weak. The size entry is marked missing in some rows and otherwise reads once, few, many or a size class.

d_call	v_call	j_call	clone_size	cdr3_aa	cdr3_nt
-	TRBV7-2	TRBJ2-2	many	CASSLGTPLTGELFF	TGTGCCAGCAGCCTAGGGACACCTCTCACCGGGGAGCTGTTTTTT
TRBD2	TRBV2	TRBJ2-3	-	CASSEGSGMGTDTQYF	TGTGCCAGCAGTGAGGGTAGCGGGATGGGCACAGATACGCAGTATTTT
-	TRBV5-8	TRBJ1-1	many	CASSLDTRQENTEAFF	TGTGCCAGCAGCTTGGATACACGGCAGGAGAACACTGAAGCTTTCTTT
-	TRBV5-5	TRBJ1-2	many	CASSYDSANYGYTF	TGTGCCAGCAGCTACGACAGCGCTAACTATGGCTACACCTTC
-	TRBV13	TRBJ2-1	-	CASSLVVEGNEQFF	TGTGCCAGCAGCTTAGTAGTGGAGGGAAATGAGCAGTTCTTC
TRBD1	TRBV7-2	TRBJ2-7	many	CASSLTLTGGQYEQYF	TGTGCCAGCAGCTTAACTCTGACAGGGGGCCAGTACGAGCAGTACTTC
-	TRBV5-1	TRBJ1-1	many	CASSSSGPNTEAFF	TGCGCCAGCAGCTCCTCGGGGCCGAACACTGAAGCTTTCTTT
TRBD2	TRBV28	TRBJ2-5	many	CASRPYELAGVFRETQYF	TGTGCCAGCAGACCCTACGAGCTAGCGGGAGTATTTCGAGAGACCCAGTACTTC
-	TRBV12-3/TRBV12-4	TRBJ1-1	many	CASSSSGDPNTEAFF	TGTGCCAGCAGTTCCTCAGGGGACCCGAACACTGAAGCTTTCTTT
-	TRBV12-3/TRBV12-4	TRBJ1-1	many	CASSRAGMDTEAFF	TGTGCCAGCAGTCGGGCGGGCATGGACACTGAAGCTTTCTTT
TRBD2	TRBV24-1	TRBJ2-1	few	CATSDPGTSSYNEQFF	TGTGCCACCAGTGACCCCGGGACTAGCTCCTACAATGAGCAGTTCTTC
TRBD1	TRBV7-9	TRBJ1-3	many	CASSQLGQGRSGNTIYF	TGTGCCAGCAGCCAATTGGGACAGGGCCGATCCGGAAACACCATATATTTT
TRBD2	TRBV27	TRBJ2-1	few	CASSGLGAGDSNEQFF	TGTGCCAGCAGTGGTCTTGGGGCGGGAGACTCCAATGAGCAGTTCTTC
-	TRBV6-2/TRBV6-3	TRBJ1-5	many	CASSWMLQPQHF	TGTGCCAGCAGTTGGATGCTGCAGCCCCAGCATTTT
-	TRBV7-9	TRBJ1-1	many	CASSLFPPTGENTEAFF	TGTGCCAGCAGCTTATTTCCCCCGACTGGGGAGAACACTGAAGCTTTCTTT
-	TRBV6-1	TRBJ2-2	many	CASSEFRWELFF	TGTGCCAGCAGTGAGTTCAGATGGGAGCTGTTTTTT
TRBD1	TRBV6-2/TRBV6-3	TRBJ2-1	many	CASSYLGGAYNEQFF	TGTGCCAGCAGTTACCTAGGGGGCGCCTACAATGAGCAGTTCTTC
-	TRBV6-2/TRBV6-3	TRBJ1-1	many	CASSYGRGDDEAFF	TGTGCCAGCAGTTACGGCAGGGGTGATGATGAAGCTTTCTTT
TRBD2	TRBV20-1	TRBJ2-7	many	CSARDATSGYYEQYF	TGCAGTGCTAGAGATGCGACTAGCGGTTATTACGAGCAGTACTTC
-	TRBV9	TRBJ2-7	few	CASSAETLVSWNEQYF	TGTGCCAGCAGTGCCGAGACTTTAGTTAGCTGGAACGAGCAGTACTTC
-	TRBV20-1	TRBJ2-7	many	CSARGTLRSSYEQYF	TGCAGTGCTAGAGGGACACTTAGGAGCTCCTACGAGCAGTACTTC
-	TRBV7-2	TRBJ2-2	-	CASSFFGRNTGELFF	TGTGCCAGCAGCTTTTTCGGGAGGAACACCGGGGAGCTGTTTTTT
-	TRBV14	TRBJ1-3	few	CASSQGLGFSGNTIYF	TGTGCCAGCAGCCAAGGTCTGGGATTCTCTGGAAACACCATATATTTT
TRBD1	TRBV6-1	TRBJ1-1	many	CASSHRQGRAVNTEAFF	TGTGCCAGCAGCCACCGACAGGGAAGGGCGGTGAACACTGAAGCTTTCTTT
TRBD1	TRBV2	TRBJ2-3	many	CASSLQGLWADTQYF	TGTGCCAGCAGTCTACAGGGGTTGTGGGCAGATACGCAGTATTTT
TRBD2	TRBV7-2	TRBJ2-3	many	CASSFLIAGGWYF	TGTGCCAGCAGCTTTTTAATAGCGGGGGGTTGGTATTTT
-	TRBV7-3	TRBJ2-2	many	CASSPRGGTGELFF	TGTGCCAGCAGCCCACGGGGAGGCACCGGGGAGCTGTTTTTT
TRBD1	TRBV7-3	TRBJ2-1	many	CASSPVRTGIGAYNEQFF	TGTGCCAGCAGCCCCGTGAGGACAGGGATAGGGGCCTACAATGAGCAGTTCTTC
-	TRBV6-5	TRBJ1-2	many	CASSSVQDYGYTF	TGTGCCAGCAGTTCAGTACAGGATTATGGCTACACCTTC
-	TRBV2	TRBJ2-7	many	CASRKRSYEQYF	TGTGCCAGCAGGAAGCGATCCTACGAGCAGTACTTC
TRBD2	TRBV24-1	TRBJ2-5	-	CATSDPGGGLQETQYF	TGTGCCACCAGTGACCCTGGCGGGGGACTACAAGAGACCCAGTACTTC
-	TRBV27	TRBJ2-2	many	CASSLLRVQNTGELFF	TGTGCCAGCAGTCTCCTCAGGGTTCAAAACACCGGGGAGCTGTTTTTT
TRBD2	TRBV10-2	TRBJ2-7	-	CASRPGLASYEQYF	TGCGCCAGCAGACCCGGACTAGCGAGCTACGAGCAGTACTTC
TRBD2	TRBV20-1	TRBJ2-2	many	CSARDRLAGNSGELFF	TGCAGTGCTAGAGATCGCCTAGCGGGGAACAGCGGGGAGCTGTTTTTT
TRBD1	TRBV19	TRBJ1-1	-	CASSILNEGQEAFF	TGTGCCAGTAGTATTCTTAATGAGGGACAGGAAGCTTTCTTT
-	TRBV7-2	TRBJ1-2	many	CASSTEQGHYGYTF	TGTGCCAGCAGCACCGAACAGGGCCACTATGGCTACACCTTC
TRBD2	TRBV19	TRBJ2-2	-	CASLRTSGGAPGELFF	TGTGCCAGCCTAAGAACTAGCGGGGGGGCCCCCGGGGAGCTGTTTTTT
TRBD1	TRBV11-3	TRBJ2-3	many	CASSLDRGADTQYF	TGTGCCAGCAGCTTGGACAGGGGGGCAGATACGCAGTATTTT
TRBD1	TRBV11-2	TRBJ1-1	many	CASSLSGGRRGDQRNTEAFF	TGTGCCAGCAGCTTATCAGGGGGGCGGCGGGGCGACCAGCGGAACACTGAAGCTTTCTTT
-	TRBV7-2	TRBJ2-1	-	CASSSYTYNEQFF	TGTGCCAGCAGCTCCTACACTTACAATGAGCAGTTCTTC
-	TRBV7-2	TRBJ2-4	-	CASSLAELAEEEAKNIQYF	TGTGCCAGCAGCTTAGCGGAGTTGGCCGAGGAGGAAGCCAAAAACATTCAGTACTTC
-	TRBV20-1	TRBJ1-1	many	CSARGGDIMNTEAFF	TGCAGTGCTAGAGGAGGAGACATTATGAACACTGAAGCTTTCTTT
-	TRBV10-3	TRBJ1-2	-	CAISERTVYGYTF	TGTGCCATCAGTGAGCGGACGGTCTATGGCTACACCTTC